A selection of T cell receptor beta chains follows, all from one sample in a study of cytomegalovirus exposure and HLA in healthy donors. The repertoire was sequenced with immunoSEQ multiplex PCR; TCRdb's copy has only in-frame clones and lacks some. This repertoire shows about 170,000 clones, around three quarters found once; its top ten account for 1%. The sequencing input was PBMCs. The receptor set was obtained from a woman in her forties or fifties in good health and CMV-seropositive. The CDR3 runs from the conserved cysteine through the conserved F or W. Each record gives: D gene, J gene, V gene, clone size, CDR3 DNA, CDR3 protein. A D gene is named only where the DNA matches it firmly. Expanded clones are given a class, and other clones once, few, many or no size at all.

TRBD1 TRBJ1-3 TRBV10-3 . TGTGCCATGGGGACAGAGAGAAACACCATATATTTT CAMGTERNTIYF
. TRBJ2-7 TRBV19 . TGTGCCAGTAGTGTAGTGCAGGGCTCCTACGAGCAGTACTTC CASSVVQGSYEQYF
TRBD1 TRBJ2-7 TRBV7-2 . TGTGCCAGCAGCTTGGGGACAGCCTACGAGCAGTACTTC CASSLGTAYEQYF
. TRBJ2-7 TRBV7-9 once TGTGCCAGCAGCCGACAATCCTACGAGCAGTACTTC CASSRQSYEQYF
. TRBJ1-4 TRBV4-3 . TGCGCCAGCAGCCAAGATGGCTCGGGTGAAAAACTGTTTTTT CASSQDGSGEKLFF
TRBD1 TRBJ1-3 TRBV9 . TGTGCCAGCAGCCCGACGACAGGGTCAGGAAACACCATATATTTT CASSPTTGSGNTIYF
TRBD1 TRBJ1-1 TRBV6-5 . TGTGCCAGCAGTACGGACAGGAGACTAAACACTGAAGCTTTCTTT CASSTDRRLNTEAFF
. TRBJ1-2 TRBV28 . TGTGCCAGCAGCCCTGACAGGATCTATGGCTACACCTTC CASSPDRIYGYTF
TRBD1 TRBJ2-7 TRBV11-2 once TGTGCCAGCAGGACGGGACAGGGCTCCTACGAGCAGTACTTC CASRTGQGSYEQYF
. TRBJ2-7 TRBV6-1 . TGTGCCAGCAGTGATCCCAGGTTCCCCTACGAGCAGTACTTC CASSDPRFPYEQYF
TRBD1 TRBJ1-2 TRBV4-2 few TGTGCCAGCAGCCAAGACCCGACAGGGGTCGGCTATGGCTACACCTTC CASSQDPTGVGYGYTF
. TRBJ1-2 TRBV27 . TGTGCCAGCAGTTTATCCCCTGGAGGGCCTTATGGCTACACCTTC CASSLSPGGPYGYTF
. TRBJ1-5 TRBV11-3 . TGTGCCAGCAGCTTAGAGCGCAGGGTCGGCAATCAGCCCCAGCATTTT CASSLERRVGNQPQHF
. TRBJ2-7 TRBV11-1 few TGTGCCAGCAGCCGCGACAGTTACTACGAGCAGTACTTC CASSRDSYYEQYF
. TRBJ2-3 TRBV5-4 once TGTGCCAGCAGACCCGGGGGTCGTCCGCCAGATACGCAGTATTTT CASRPGGRPPDTQYF
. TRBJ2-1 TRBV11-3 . TGTGCCAGCAGCTTAGGGGGGACACACAATGAGCAGTTCTTC CASSLGGTHNEQFF
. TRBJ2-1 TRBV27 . TGTGCCAGCAGTTTAGCGGGACACAATGAGCAGTTCTTC CASSLAGHNEQFF
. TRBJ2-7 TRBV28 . TGTGCCAGCAGTTTCGCCCCCGCAGGGACCTACGAGCAGTACTTC CASSFAPAGTYEQYF
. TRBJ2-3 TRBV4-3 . TGCGCCAGCAGCCAAGATATTAGCGGAACAGATACGCAGTATTTT CASSQDISGTDTQYF
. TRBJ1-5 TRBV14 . TGTGCCAGCAGCCAGGGGCCCAATCAGCCCCAGCATTTT CASSQGPNQPQHF
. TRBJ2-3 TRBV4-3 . TGCGCCAGCAGCCACGAGTGGCGGGGAAGCACAGATACGCAGTATTTT CASSHEWRGSTDTQYF
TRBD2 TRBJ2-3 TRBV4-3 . TGCGCCAGCAGCCAAGTATTTTCGGACCTAGCGGGAGTACGAGATACGCAGTATTTT CASSQVFSDLAGVRDTQYF
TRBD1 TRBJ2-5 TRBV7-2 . TGTGCCAGCAACTCGGACAGGGGTGAGACCCAGTACTTC CASNSDRGETQYF
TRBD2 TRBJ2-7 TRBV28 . TGTGCCAGCAGTTTATCGGGGGGGAACTACGAGCAGTACTTC CASSLSGGNYEQYF
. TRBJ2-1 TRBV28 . TGTGCCAGCAGCCCTAGACAGTGGAGCTCCTACAATGAGCAGTTCTTC CASSPRQWSSYNEQFF